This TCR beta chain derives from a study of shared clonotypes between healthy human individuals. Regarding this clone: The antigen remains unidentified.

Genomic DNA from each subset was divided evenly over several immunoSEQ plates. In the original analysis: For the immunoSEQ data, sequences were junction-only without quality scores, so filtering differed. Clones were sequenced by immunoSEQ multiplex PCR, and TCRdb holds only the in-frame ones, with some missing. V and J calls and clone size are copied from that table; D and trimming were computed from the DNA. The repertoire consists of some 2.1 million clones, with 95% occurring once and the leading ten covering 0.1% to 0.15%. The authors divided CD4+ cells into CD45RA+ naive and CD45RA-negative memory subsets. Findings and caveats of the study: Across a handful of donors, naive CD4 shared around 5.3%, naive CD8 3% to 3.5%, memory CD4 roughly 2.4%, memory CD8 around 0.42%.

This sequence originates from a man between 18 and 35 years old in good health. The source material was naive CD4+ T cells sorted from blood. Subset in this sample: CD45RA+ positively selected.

The CDR3 DNA follows: TGTGCCAGCAGTGGAAGAGACAGGGCTCAGCCCCAGCATTTT. Translation gives CASSGRDRAQPQHF. The rearrangement joins TRBV2 to TRBJ1-5, with 7 bases fitting TRBD1. The CDR3 sequence is 14 residues long. Germline loops: CDR1 SNHLY, CDR2 FYNNEI. The trim removed 4 bases at V and 6 bases at J, leaving 6 bases unmatched. The variable domain in full, with the rest retrieved from reference TRBV2 and TRBJ1-5, is EPEVTQTPSHQVTQMGQEVILRCVPISNHLYFYWYRQILGQKVEFLVSFYNNEISEKSEIFDDQFSVERPDGSNFTLKIRSTKLEDSAMYFCASSGRDRAQPQHFGDGTRLSIL.